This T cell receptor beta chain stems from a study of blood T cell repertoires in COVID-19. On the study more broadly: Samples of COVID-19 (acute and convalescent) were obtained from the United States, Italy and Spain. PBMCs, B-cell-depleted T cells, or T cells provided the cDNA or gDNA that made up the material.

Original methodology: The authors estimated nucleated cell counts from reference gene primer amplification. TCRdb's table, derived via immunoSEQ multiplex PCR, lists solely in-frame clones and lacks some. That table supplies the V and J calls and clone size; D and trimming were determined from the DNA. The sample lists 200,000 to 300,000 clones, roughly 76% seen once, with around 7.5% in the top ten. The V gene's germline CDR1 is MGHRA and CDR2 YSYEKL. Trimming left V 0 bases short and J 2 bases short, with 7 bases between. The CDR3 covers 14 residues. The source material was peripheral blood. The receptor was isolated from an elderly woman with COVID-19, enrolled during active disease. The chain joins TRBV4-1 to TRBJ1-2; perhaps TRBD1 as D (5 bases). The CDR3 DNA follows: TGCGCCAGCAGCCAAGAGCAGGGAAACTATGGCTACACCTTC. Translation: CASSQEQGNYGYTF.